Presented here are 2 T cell receptor beta chains from one specimen sequenced in a study of breast tumors, draining lymph nodes, adjacent tissues. Breast cancer patients provided tissue from their axillary draining lymph nodes. MiXCR was run by TCRdb on the multiplex PCR reads, yielding one entry per CDR3 protein. The sample includes about 140,000 distinct CDR3 sequences, 30% to 35% of them seen just once. What was sequenced was axillary lymph node tissue. All receptors come from a female donor with breast cancer. Some clones in this sample may be carry-over from other donors' samples.

The chain employs TRBV28 and TRBJ1-6; D possibly corresponds to TRBD1 (5 bases). The CDR3 contains 15 residues. V lost 7 bases to trimming and J lost 7 bases, with 17 bases between them. Germline CDR1 is MDHEN and CDR2 is SYDVKM. CDR3 region: CASNPGVSKNSPLHF. The CDR3 DNA reads TGTGCCAGCAATCCGGGGGTCTCTAAAAATTCACCCCTCCACTTT. The whole variable domain, filled in from reference TRBV28 and TRBJ1-6, reads DVKVTQSSRYLVKRTGEKVFLECVQDMDHENMFWYRQDPGLGLRLIYFSYDVKMKEKGDIPEGYSVSREKKERFSLILESASTNQTSMYLCASNPGVSKNSPLHFGNGTRLTVT.

This clonotype was found many times. The CDR3 DNA reads TGTGCCACCAGTAAGGGGGGAGACGACTATACGCAGTATTTT. It specifies CATSKGGDDYTQYF. The J gene is TRBJ2-3, the V gene TRBV24-1; TRBD1 or TRBD2 may be the D gene (6 bases each). CDR3 size: 14 residues. The germline V and J ends were trimmed by 6 bases and 7 bases, with 16 bases remaining between them. CDR1 is KGHDR and CDR2 is SFDVKD in the germline V gene.